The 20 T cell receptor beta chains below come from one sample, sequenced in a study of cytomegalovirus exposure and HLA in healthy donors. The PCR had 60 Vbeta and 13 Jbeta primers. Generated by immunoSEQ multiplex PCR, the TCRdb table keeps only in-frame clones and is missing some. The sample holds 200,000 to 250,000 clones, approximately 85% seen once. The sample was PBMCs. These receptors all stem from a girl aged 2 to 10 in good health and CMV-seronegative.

In DNA form, the CDR3 reads TGTGCCTGGGTGGTGTCGAGGATAGCATCTCCCTCAGTTACGCAGTATTTT. Translating it yields CAWVVSRIASPSVTQYF. The chain couples TRBV30 to TRBJ2-3; the D is unclear. Trimming left V 5 bases short and J 8 bases short, with 29 bases between. Germline loops: CDR1 GTSNPN, CDR2 SVGIG (reference sequence). The CDR3 totals 17 residues.

CDR3 residues: CAISESTGSGRQDTQYF. CDR3 coding DNA: TGTGCCATCAGTGAGTCGACGGGTAGCGGGAGACAAGATACGCAGTATTTT. The chain has TRBV10-3 and TRBJ2-3; 9 bases line up with TRBD2. This CDR3 is built from 17 residues. The germline V gene has CDR1 ENHRY and CDR2 SYGVKD. Losses at the gene ends were 0 bases for V and 5 bases for J; bases not matched to a gene: 9.

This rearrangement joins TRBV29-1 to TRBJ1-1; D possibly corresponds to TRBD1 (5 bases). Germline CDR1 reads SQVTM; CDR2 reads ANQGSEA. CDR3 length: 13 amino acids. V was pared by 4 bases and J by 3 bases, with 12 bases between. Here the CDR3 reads CSVVAQGDTEAFF. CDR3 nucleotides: TGCAGCGTTGTAGCTCAAGGGGACACTGAAGCTTTCTTT.

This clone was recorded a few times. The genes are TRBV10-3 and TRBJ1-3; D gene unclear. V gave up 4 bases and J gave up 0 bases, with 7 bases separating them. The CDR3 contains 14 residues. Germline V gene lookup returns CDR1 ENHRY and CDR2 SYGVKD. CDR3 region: CAISAYSSGNTIYF. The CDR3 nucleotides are TGTGCCATCAGTGCTTACAGCTCTGGAAACACCATATATTTT.

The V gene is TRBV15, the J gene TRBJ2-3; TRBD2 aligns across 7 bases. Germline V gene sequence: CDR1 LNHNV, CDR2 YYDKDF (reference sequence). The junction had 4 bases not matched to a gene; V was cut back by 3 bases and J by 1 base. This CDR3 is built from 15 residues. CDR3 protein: CATSSRLARTDTQYF. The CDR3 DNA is TGTGCCACCAGCAGTAGACTAGCTCGCACAGATACGCAGTATTTT.

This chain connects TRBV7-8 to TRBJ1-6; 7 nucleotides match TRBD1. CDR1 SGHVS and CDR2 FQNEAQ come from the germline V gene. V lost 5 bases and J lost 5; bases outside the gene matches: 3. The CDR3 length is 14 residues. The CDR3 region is CASSPDRHNSPLHF. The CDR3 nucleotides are TGTGCCAGCAGCCCGGACAGGCATAATTCACCCCTCCACTTT.

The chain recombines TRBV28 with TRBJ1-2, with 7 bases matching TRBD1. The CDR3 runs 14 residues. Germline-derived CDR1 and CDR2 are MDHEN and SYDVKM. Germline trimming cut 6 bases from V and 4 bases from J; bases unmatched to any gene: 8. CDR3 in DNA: TGTGCCAGCAGCAGAGAAGGACAGGTCTATGGCTACACCTTC. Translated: CASSREGQVYGYTF.

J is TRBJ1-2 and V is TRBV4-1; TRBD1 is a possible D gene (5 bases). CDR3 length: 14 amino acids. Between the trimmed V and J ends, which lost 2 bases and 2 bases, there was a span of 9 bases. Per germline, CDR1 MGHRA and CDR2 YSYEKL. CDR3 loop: CASSQTTDNYGYTF. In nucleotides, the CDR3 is TGCGCCAGCAGCCAAACGACAGACAACTATGGCTACACCTTC.

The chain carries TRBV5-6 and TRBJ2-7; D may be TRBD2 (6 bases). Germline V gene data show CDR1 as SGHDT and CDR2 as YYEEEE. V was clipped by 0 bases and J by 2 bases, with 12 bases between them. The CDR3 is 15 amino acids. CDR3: CASSLVAGGAYEQYF. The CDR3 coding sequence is TGTGCCAGCAGCTTGGTGGCTGGCGGGGCCTACGAGCAGTACTTC.

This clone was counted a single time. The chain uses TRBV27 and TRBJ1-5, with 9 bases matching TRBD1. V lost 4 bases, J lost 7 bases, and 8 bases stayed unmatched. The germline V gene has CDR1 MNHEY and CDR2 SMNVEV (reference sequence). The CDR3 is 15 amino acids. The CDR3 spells CASSSTGGWGQPQHF. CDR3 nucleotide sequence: TGTGCCAGCAGTTCCACAGGGGGCTGGGGACAGCCCCAGCATTTT.

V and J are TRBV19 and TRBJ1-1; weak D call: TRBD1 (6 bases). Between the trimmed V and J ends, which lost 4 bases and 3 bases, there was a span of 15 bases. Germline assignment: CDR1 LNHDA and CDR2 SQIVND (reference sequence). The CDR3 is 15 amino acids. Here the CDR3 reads CASSSRGGGYTEAFF. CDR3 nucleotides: TGTGCCAGTAGTAGCAGGGGCGGGGGATACACTGAAGCTTTCTTT. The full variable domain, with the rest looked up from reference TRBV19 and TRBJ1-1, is DGGITQSPKYLFRKEGQNVTLSCEQNLNHDAMYWYRQDPGQGLRLIYYSQIVNDFQKGDIAEGYSVSREKKESFPLTVTSAQKNPTAFYLCASSSRGGGYTEAFFGQGTRLTVV.

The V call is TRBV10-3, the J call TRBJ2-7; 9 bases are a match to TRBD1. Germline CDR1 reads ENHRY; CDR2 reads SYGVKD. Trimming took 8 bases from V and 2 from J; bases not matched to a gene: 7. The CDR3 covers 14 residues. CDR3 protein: CAIRRGQGAYEQYF. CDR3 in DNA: TGTGCCATCCGCCGGGGACAGGGAGCCTACGAGCAGTACTTC.

The CDR3 spells CASSYRQATNTGELFF. CDR3 sequence (DNA): TGTGCCAGCAGCTACCGACAGGCCACGAACACCGGGGAGCTGTTTTTT. The chain links TRBV7-9 to TRBJ2-2; maybe TRBD1 (6 bases). The germline CDR1 and CDR2 sequences are SEHNR and FQNEAQ (reference sequence). This CDR3 comprises 16 residues. V shed 4 bases and J shed 0 bases, with 12 bases lying between them.

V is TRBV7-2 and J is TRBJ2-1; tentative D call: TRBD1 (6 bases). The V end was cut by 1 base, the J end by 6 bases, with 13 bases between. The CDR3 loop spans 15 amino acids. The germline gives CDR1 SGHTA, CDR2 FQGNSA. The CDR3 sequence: CASSLVGAGGNEQFF. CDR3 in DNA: TGTGCCAGCAGCTTAGTGGGGGCCGGAGGCAATGAGCAGTTCTTC.

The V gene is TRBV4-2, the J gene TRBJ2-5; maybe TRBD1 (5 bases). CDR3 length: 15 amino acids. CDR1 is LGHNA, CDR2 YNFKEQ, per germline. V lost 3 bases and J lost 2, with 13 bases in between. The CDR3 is CASSQDARGQETQYF. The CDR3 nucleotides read TGTGCCAGCAGCCAGGATGCAAGGGGACAAGAGACCCAGTACTTC.

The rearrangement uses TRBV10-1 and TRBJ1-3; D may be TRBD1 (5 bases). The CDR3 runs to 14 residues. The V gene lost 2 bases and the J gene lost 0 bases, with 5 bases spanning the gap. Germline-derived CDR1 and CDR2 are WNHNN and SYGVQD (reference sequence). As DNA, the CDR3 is TGCGCCAGCAGTGAGGGACACTCTGGAAACACCATATATTTT. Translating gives CASSEGHSGNTIYF.

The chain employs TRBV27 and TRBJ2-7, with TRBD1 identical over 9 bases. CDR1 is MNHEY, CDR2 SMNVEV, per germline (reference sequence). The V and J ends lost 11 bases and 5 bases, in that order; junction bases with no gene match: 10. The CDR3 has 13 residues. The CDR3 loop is CAAGTGRENEQYF. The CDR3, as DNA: TGTGCCGCCGGGACAGGGAGGGAGAACGAGCAGTACTTC.

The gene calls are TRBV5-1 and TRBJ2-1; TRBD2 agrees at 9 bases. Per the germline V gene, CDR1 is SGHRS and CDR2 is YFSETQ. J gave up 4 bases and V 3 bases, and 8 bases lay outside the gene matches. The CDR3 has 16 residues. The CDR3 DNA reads TGCGCCAGCAGCTGGAGCCCGCTAGCGGGGTACAATGAGCAGTTCTTC. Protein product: CASSWSPLAGYNEQFF.

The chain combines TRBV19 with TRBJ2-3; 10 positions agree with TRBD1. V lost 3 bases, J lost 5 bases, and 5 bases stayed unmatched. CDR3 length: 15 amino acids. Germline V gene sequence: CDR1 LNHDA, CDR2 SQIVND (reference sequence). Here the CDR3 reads CASSMGDRGVDTQYF. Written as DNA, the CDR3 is TGTGCCAGTAGTATGGGGGACAGGGGTGTAGATACGCAGTATTTT.

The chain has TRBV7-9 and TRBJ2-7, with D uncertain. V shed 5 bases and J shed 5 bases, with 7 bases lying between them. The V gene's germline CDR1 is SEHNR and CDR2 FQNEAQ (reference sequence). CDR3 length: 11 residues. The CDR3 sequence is CASSEINEQYF. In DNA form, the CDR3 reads TGTGCCAGCAGCGAGATTAACGAGCAGTACTTC.